Below, one TCR beta chain is given with its context. The antigen remains unidentified. This sample stems from a study of CD8 T cells in ankylosing spondylitis. Per the germline V gene, CDR1 is SQVTM and CDR2 is ANQGSEA. CDR3 length: 14 amino acids. V lost 4 bases to trimming and J lost 5 bases, with 17 bases between them. Making use of molecular barcodes, quantitative 5'-RACE generated TCR beta libraries. TCRdb redid the calling of the 5' RACE reads with MiXCR, one entry per CDR3 protein. The table records 200,000 to 250,000 distinct CDR3 sequences, around 16% of them present only once. Study-wide results and limits: A TCR beta motif made of fewer than ten highly homologous variants seemed typical of ankylosing spondylitis blood. Within peripheral blood, clones linked to disease were CD8+ and relatively rare. There was reportedly significant enrichment of clones that were disease-linked in matched ankylosing spondylitis synovial fluid. Certain motif variants had earlier appeared in reactive arthritis synovial fluid and blood.

The receptor comes from a male donor with ankylosing spondylitis. The sequencing sample was made of blood, either unsorted or a sorted T cell fraction (not recorded which). The rearrangement joins TRBV29-1 to TRBJ1-1, with a tentative D call TRBD1 (5 bases). CDR3 coding DNA: TGCAGCGTTGTGGGGGTCCCGGATAAGACTGAAGCTTTCTTT. Amino acid sequence: CSVVGVPDKTEAFF. Combining the CDR3 with reference TRBV29-1 and TRBJ1-1 gives the whole variable domain SAVISQKPSRDICQRGTSLTIQCQVDSQVTMMFWYRQQPGQSLTLIATANQGSEATYESGFVIDKFPISRPNLTFSTLTVSNMSPEDSSIYLCSVVGVPDKTEAFFGQGTRLTVV.